The next 11 T cell receptor beta chains were all read from a single sample in a study of cytomegalovirus exposure and HLA in healthy donors. The PCR ran on 60 Vbeta and 13 Jbeta primers. Profiled with immunoSEQ multiplex PCR; TCRdb holds only in-frame clones, not every one. The repertoire has 52,000 or so clones, 75% to 80% of them found once; the top ten carry 2.5% to 3%. Sequenced sample: PBMCs. Source of these receptors: a woman between 40 and 55 years old in good health and CMV-seropositive.

The V gene is TRBV9, the J gene TRBJ2-5, with D tentatively TRBD1 (5 bases). The CDR3 runs 15 residues. Germline lookup yields CDR1 SGDLS and CDR2 YYNGEE. V was clipped by 4 bases and J by 1 base, with 14 bases between them. CDR3 bases: TGTGCCAGCAGCATCAACCAGGGTCTCCAAGAGACCCAGTACTTC. It encodes CASSINQGLQETQYF.

The V gene is TRBV19, the J gene TRBJ1-5; no reliable D call. This CDR3 region has 12 residues. The ends were cut back, 5 bases at V and 4 bases at J, with 6 bases in the middle. CDR1 and CDR2 from the germline V gene are LNHDA and SQIVND (reference sequence). In nucleotides, the CDR3 is TGTGCCAGTAGTTTATTGAATCAGCCCCAGCATTTT. Its protein product is CASSLLNQPQHF.

The chain couples TRBV19 to TRBJ2-1; TRBD1 might be the D (5 bases). The CDR3 is 14 amino acids. Germline V gene sequence: CDR1 LNHDA, CDR2 SQIVND (reference sequence). V dropped 1 base and J dropped 5 bases, with 9 bases sitting between them. The CDR3 region is CASSIVQGHNEQFF. The CDR3 coding sequence is TGTGCCAGTAGTATAGTGCAGGGCCACAATGAGCAGTTCTTC.

CDR3 nucleotides: TGTGCCAGCAGCCCCACTCGTGTGGGGGGGCCCCTGTACTTC. Protein product: CASSPTRVGGPLYF. V is TRBV11-2 and J is TRBJ2-4; possible D gene TRBD2, 7 bases. In germline, CDR1 is SGHAT, CDR2 FQNNGV. The V end lost 5 bases, the J end lost 15 bases, and 23 bases lay between the germline ends. The CDR3 runs 14 residues.

CDR3 DNA: TGTGCCAGCACTGCGCAAGGACAGGGTGCGTATTCACCCCTCCACTTT. This gives the protein CASTAQGQGAYSPLHF. The chain combines TRBV6-4 with TRBJ1-6, with 8 bases lining up with TRBD1. The CDR3 is 16 amino acids. Germline CDR1 and CDR2: MRHNA and SNTAGT. Trimming at V came to 7 bases and at J to 8 bases, leaving 13 bases not matched to a gene.

This sequence joins TRBV4-1 and TRBJ2-7; 14 bases match TRBD2. Trimming took 4 bases from V and 3 from J; bases not matched to a gene: 11. CDR1 MGHRA and CDR2 YSYEKL come from the germline V gene. This CDR3 is built from 18 residues. The CDR3 sequence is CASSLRLAGGIQSYEQYF. CDR3 in DNA: TGCGCCAGCAGCCTTCGACTAGCGGGGGGGATTCAAAGCTACGAGCAGTACTTC.

The CDR3 loop reads CASTAGLAGGETQYF. The CDR3 nucleotides are TGCGCCAGCACAGCGGGACTAGCGGGGGGAGAGACCCAGTACTTC. The chain couples TRBV5-1 to TRBJ2-5; 15 bases are shared with TRBD2. The germline CDR1 and CDR2 sequences are SGHRS and YFSETQ. Trimming took 6 bases from V and 4 from J; bases not matched to a gene: 4. The CDR3 is made up of 15 amino acids.

V and J are TRBV23-1 and TRBJ1-1, with 7 bases that match TRBD1. TRBV23-1 counts as an open reading frame of uncertain function. This CDR3 is built from 16 residues. The V segment lost 6 bases and the J segment 4 bases; nucleotides outside the gene matches: 14. CDR3 sequence (DNA): TGCGCCAGCAGCCCTAAAACAGGGGTTTATTTCACTGAAGCTTTCTTT. Translation: CASSPKTGVYFTEAFF.

The genes are TRBV4-2 and TRBJ2-7, with D perhaps matching TRBD1 (5 bases). Trimming removed 4 bases from V and 2 bases from J, with 18 bases in between. The germline V gene encodes CDR1 LGHNA and CDR2 YNFKEQ. The CDR3 length is 16 residues. The DNA for the CDR3 is TGTGCCAGCAGCCCACAAGACACAGGTCGTCCCTACGAGCAGTACTTC. It encodes CASSPQDTGRPYEQYF.

The V and J genes are TRBV7-2 and TRBJ2-3; possibly TRBD1 for D (6 bases). The CDR3 consists of 15 residues. Germline V lookup: CDR1 SGHTA, CDR2 FQGNSA. The V end was cut by 5 bases, the J end by 2 bases, with 14 bases between. CDR3 sequence: CASSNRDTFTDTQYF. CDR3 nucleotide sequence: TGTGCCAGCAGCAACCGGGACACTTTCACAGATACGCAGTATTTT.

CDR3 sequence (DNA): TGTGCCAGCAGCGCTAAGCTCCTGAACACTGAAGCTTTCTTT. Protein sequence: CASSAKLLNTEAFF. V usage is TRBV7-8 and J usage is TRBJ1-1; D gene uncertain. V was clipped by 5 bases and J by 0 bases, with 10 bases between them. Per the germline V gene, CDR1 is SGHVS and CDR2 is FQNEAQ. The CDR3 consists of 14 residues.